One sample yielded the 19 T cell receptor beta chains listed below, sequenced in a study of blood T cell repertoires in COVID-19. Libraries were prepared by immunoSEQ multiplex PCR; TCRdb keeps only in-frame clonotypes and omits some of them. The sample holds about 280,000 clones; roughly nine tenths are singletons and the top ten take roughly 2.3%. Sequencing was carried out using peripheral blood. The source is a man aged 50-60 years with acute or convalescent COVID-19.

The chain recombines TRBV30 with TRBJ1-2; D not resolved. CDR3 size: 12 residues. The germline V gene has CDR1 GTSNPN and CDR2 SVGIG (reference sequence). V lost 0 bases and J 6 bases, leaving 8 bases between the germline ends. CDR3 amino acids: CAWSVYGNGYTF. DNA for the CDR3: TGTGCCTGGAGTGTATACGGGAATGGCTACACCTTC.

The chain carries TRBV6-5 and TRBJ1-4, with 11 bases aligning to TRBD1. The V segment lost 10 bases and the J segment 7 bases; nucleotides outside the gene matches: 5. CDR3 length equals 13 residues. The germline gives CDR1 MNHEY, CDR2 SVGAGI. The CDR3 region is CATRTGGSEKLFF. CDR3 sequence (DNA): TGTGCCACCCGGACAGGGGGCAGTGAAAAACTGTTTTTT.

The gene calls are TRBV7-9 and TRBJ1-1, with D possibly matching TRBD1 (6 bases). The germline V gene has CDR1 SEHNR and CDR2 FQNEAQ (reference sequence). The V end lost 4 bases, the J end lost 4 bases, and 16 bases lay between the germline ends. This CDR3 is 15 amino acids long. The CDR3 coding sequence is TGTGCCAGCAGCTCAGGGGTGGGATTTGGCACTGAAGCTTTCTTT. It codes for CASSSGVGFGTEAFF.

The chain carries TRBV4-1 and TRBJ1-3; D gene unclear. CDR1 and CDR2 (germline): MGHRA, YSYEKL. V lost 4 bases and J 8 bases, leaving 18 bases between the germline ends. This CDR3 is built from 15 residues. Written as DNA, the CDR3 is TGCGCCAGCAGCCTGGCACTCCTCGGCCGGGACACCATATATTTT. This codes for CASSLALLGRDTIYF.

This chain joins TRBV19 and TRBJ2-3; no definite D call. Trimming took off 1 base at V and 4 bases at J, with 9 bases between the two ends. CDR1 and CDR2 from the germline V gene are LNHDA and SQIVND (reference sequence). This CDR3 contains 14 residues. The DNA for the CDR3 is TGTGCCAGTAGTATAGTGGGCCTATCAGATACGCAGTATTTT. Translation gives CASSIVGLSDTQYF.

This rearrangement joins TRBV30 to TRBJ2-7; tentative D call: TRBD1 (5 bases). Germline V gene lookup returns CDR1 GTSNPN and CDR2 SVGIG (reference sequence). V lost 0 bases, J lost 0 bases, and 15 bases lay in between. This CDR3 spans 16 amino acids. CDR3 nucleotides: TGTGCCTGGAGTGTCTGGGGCCATTTGGGCTCCTACGAGCAGTACTTC. It codes for CAWSVWGHLGSYEQYF.

The chain links TRBV7-3 to TRBJ1-6; the D gene is possibly TRBD1 (5 bases). The CDR3 spans 13 residues. Between the trimmed V and J ends, which lost 4 bases and 8 bases, there was a span of 9 bases. Germline lookup yields CDR1 SGHTA and CDR2 FQGTGA. The CDR3 nucleotides are TGTGCCAGCAGCTGGACACGGGATTCACCCCTCCACTTT. This translates into CASSWTRDSPLHF.

The V gene is TRBV6-1, the J gene TRBJ2-7; D gene unclear. CDR1 is MNHNS, CDR2 SASEGT, per germline. V was shortened by 4 bases and J by 5 bases, with 12 bases between the two germline ends. The CDR3 runs to 13 residues. CDR3 sequence (DNA): TGTGCCAGCAGTGTAGCCGATTACAACGAGCAGTACTTC. It specifies CASSVADYNEQYF.

This clone has a single count. The chain carries TRBV6-6 and TRBJ1-4; D uncertain. Between the trimmed V and J ends, which lost 6 bases and 6 bases, there was a span of 14 bases. The CDR3 length is 14 residues. Per the germline V gene, CDR1 is MNHNY and CDR2 is SVGAGI (reference sequence). CDR3 loop: CASSPFRADEKLFF. CDR3 DNA: TGTGCCAGCAGCCCTTTTCGCGCGGATGAAAAACTGTTTTTT.

The CDR3 DNA follows: TGTGCCAGCAGCCACTTCGGACAGGGAGAGACCCAGTACTTC. Its protein is CASSHFGQGETQYF. The chain uses TRBV16 and TRBJ2-5, with 8 bases identical to TRBD1. The V segment lost 3 bases and the J segment 4 bases; nucleotides outside the gene matches: 4. This CDR3 has 14 amino acids. Germline V gives CDR1 KGHSY, CDR2 FQNENV.

V usage is TRBV6-1 and J usage is TRBJ2-5, with 16 bases lining up with TRBD2. The CDR3 runs to 18 residues. With V trimmed by 2 bases and J by 7 bases, 10 bases remained unmatched. CDR1 and CDR2 from the germline V gene are MNHNS and SASEGT. CDR3 nucleotide sequence: TGTGCCAGCAGTGAATTCCCCGGGACTAGCGGGGGGGCGGGGACCCAGTACTTC. Translating gives CASSEFPGTSGGAGTQYF.

The genes are TRBV7-9 and TRBJ1-2, with 7 bases that match TRBD1. Germline CDR1 and CDR2: SEHNR and FQNEAQ (reference sequence). CDR3 length equals 18 residues. The trim removed 5 bases at V and 5 bases at J, leaving 20 bases unmatched. The CDR3 here is CASSGPNGTVMMGYGYTF. DNA for the CDR3: TGTGCCAGCAGCGGCCCAAACGGGACAGTAATGATGGGGTATGGCTACACCTTC.

The chain recombines TRBV7-3 with TRBJ2-1; D may be TRBD1 (6 bases). V was cut by 2 bases and J by 9 bases, with 11 bases left in between. Germline CDR1 and CDR2: SGHTA and FQGTGA. The CDR3 covers 13 residues. The CDR3 region has the DNA TGTGCCAGCAGCTTACAGGGGTTTCGTGAGCAGTTCTTC. Amino acids: CASSLQGFREQFF.

This chain joins TRBV27 and TRBJ2-1, with 9 bases identical to TRBD1. V dropped 5 bases and J dropped 8; count of bases not matched to a gene: 10. CDR3 length equals 15 residues. Germline CDR1 and CDR2: MNHEY and SMNVEV (reference sequence). The DNA for the CDR3 is TGTGCCAGCAGTATCCCGGGACAGGGAGCGGATGAGCAGTTCTTC. Translated: CASSIPGQGADEQFF.

This clone has just a few counts. An end of the junction differs from the germline gene, which may be a read error. The chain couples TRBV11-2 to TRBJ2-7; D is unclear. CDR3 length: 11 residues. Germline loops: CDR1 SGHAT, CDR2 FQNNGV. The CDR3 reads CASSLRYELYF. The CDR3 nucleotides read TGTGCCAGCAGCCTCCGCTACGAGCTGTACTTC.

As to this clone: One end of the junction varies from germline; a read error may be responsible. The rearrangement links TRBV24-1 to TRBJ2-7; TRBD1 matches at 9 bases. The germline gives CDR1 KGHDR, CDR2 SFDVKD. The CDR3 contains 12 residues. This CDR3 reads CATSGTGDDRFF. CDR3 in DNA: TGTGCCACCAGTGGGACAGGGGATGACCGGTTCTTC.

V and J are TRBV9 and TRBJ1-4, with D possibly matching TRBD1 (5 bases). With 4 bases removed from V and 2 bases from J, the gap between germline ends came to 12 bases. Germline CDR1 and CDR2: SGDLS and YYNGEE. The CDR3 covers 15 residues. In DNA, the CDR3 is TGTGCCAGCAGCCCTTGGGGCAGCACTAATGAAAAACTGTTTTTT. Amino acids: CASSPWGSTNEKLFF.

The rearrangement links TRBV5-6 to TRBJ1-1, with D perhaps TRBD1 (6 bases). The CDR3 has 14 residues. V lost 7 bases and J 2 bases, leaving 15 bases between the germline ends. CDR1 and CDR2 (germline): SGHDT, YYEEEE. In nucleotides, the CDR3 is TGTGCCAGCGGTCCGACAGGATCAAACACTGAAGCTTTCTTT. Protein product: CASGPTGSNTEAFF. Complete variable domain (other parts from reference TRBV5-6 and TRBJ1-1): DAGVTQSPTHLIKTRGQQVTLRCSPKSGHDTVSWYQQALGQGPQFIFQYYEEEERQRGNFPDRFSGHQFPNYSSELNVNALLLGDSALYLCASGPTGSNTEAFFGQGTRLTVV.

The rearrangement links TRBV11-2 to TRBJ2-1, with D hard to call. This CDR3 is 12 amino acids long. The V end lost 5 bases, the J end lost 9 bases, and 11 bases lay between the germline ends. CDR1 and CDR2 (germline): SGHAT, FQNNGV. The CDR3 nucleotides are TGTGCCAGCAGCCGCCAGAGGATTGAGCAGTTCTTC. Translated: CASSRQRIEQFF.